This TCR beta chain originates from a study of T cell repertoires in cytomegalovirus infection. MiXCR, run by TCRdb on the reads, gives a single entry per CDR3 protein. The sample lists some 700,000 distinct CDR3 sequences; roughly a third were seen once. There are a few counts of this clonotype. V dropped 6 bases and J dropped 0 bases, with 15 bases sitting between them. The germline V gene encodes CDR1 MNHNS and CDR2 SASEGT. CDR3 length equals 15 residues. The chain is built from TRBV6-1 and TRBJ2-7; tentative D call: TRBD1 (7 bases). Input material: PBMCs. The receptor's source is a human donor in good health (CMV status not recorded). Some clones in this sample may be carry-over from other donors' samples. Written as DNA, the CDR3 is TGTGCCAGCAGGACGGAGGGGGCCGCCTCCTACGAGCAGTACTTC. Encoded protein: CASRTEGAASYEQYF.